A single sample gave rise to the 10 T cell receptor beta chains below, sequenced in a study of shared clonotypes between healthy human individuals. The table came from immunoSEQ multiplex PCR; TCRdb's copy has only in-frame clones and leaves some out. The sample consists of roughly 2.4 million clones, approximately 96% of them appearing once. The sequenced material came from naive CD4+ T cells sorted from blood. Indicated subset: CD45RA+ positively selected. These receptor sequences come from a man between 18 and 35 years old in good health.

This chain uses TRBV6-6 with TRBJ1-1; D might be TRBD1 (5 bases). Between the trimmed V and J ends, which lost 6 bases and 0 bases, there was a span of 8 bases. Germline CDR1 MNHNY, CDR2 SVGAGI (reference sequence). The CDR3 length is 13 residues. The CDR3 region has the DNA TGTGCCAGCAGGAGGGGTCTGAACACTGAAGCTTTCTTT. This translates into CASRRGLNTEAFF.

This clone was seen only once. The chain is built from TRBV10-2 and TRBJ2-7; D not certain. The CDR3 extends over 11 amino acids. The V end was cut by 4 bases, the J end by 4 bases, with 5 bases between. Germline V CDR1 and CDR2: WSHSY, SAAADI. The CDR3 DNA follows: TGCGCCAGCAGTGTTCGGTACGAGCAGTACTTC. Protein product: CASSVRYEQYF.

The V gene is TRBV2, the J gene TRBJ2-7, with D uncertain. Per the germline V gene, CDR1 is SNHLY and CDR2 is FYNNEI. V was pared by 6 bases and J by 5 bases, with 23 bases between. The CDR3 is 16 residues long. The CDR3 DNA reads as TGTGCCAGCAGCGACGTAAACCCCGCCTTGTTTGACGAGCAGTACTTC. It codes for CASSDVNPALFDEQYF.

This sequence joins TRBV11-1 and TRBJ2-4; D unclear. Trimming removed 2 bases at V and 7 bases at J, with 9 bases between. Germline CDR1 is SGHAT and CDR2 is FQDESV (reference sequence). The CDR3 contains 13 residues. The CDR3 coding sequence is TGTGCCAGCAGCTTAATCGAAGTGAACATTCAGTACTTC. This encodes CASSLIEVNIQYF.

The sample holds a few counts of this clone. Other DNA sequences in this specimen translate into the identical CDR3. The genes are TRBV7-9 and TRBJ1-2, with 8 bases that match TRBD1. Germline lookup yields CDR1 SEHNR and CDR2 FQNEAQ (reference sequence). The CDR3 covers 15 residues. V lost 5 bases to trimming and J lost 0 bases; unmatched junction nucleotides: 5. The CDR3 region is CASSPRTGSNYGYTF. The CDR3 DNA is TGTGCCAGCAGCCCTCGGACAGGGTCTAACTATGGCTACACCTTC.

The chain carries TRBV5-1 and TRBJ1-1; D is ambiguous. The ends were cut back, 3 bases at V and 2 bases at J, with 11 bases in the middle. Germline V gives CDR1 SGHRS, CDR2 YFSETQ. CDR3 length: 14 amino acids. The DNA of the CDR3 is TGCGCCAGCAGCTCTAGACCCTTTAACACTGAAGCTTTCTTT. Encoded protein: CASSSRPFNTEAFF. Supplemented by reference TRBV5-1 and TRBJ1-1, the full variable domain reads KAGVTQTPRYLIKTRGQQVTLSCSPISGHRSVSWYQQTPGQGLQFLFEYFSETQRNKGNFPGRFSGRQFSNSRSEMNVSTLELGDSALYLCASSSRPFNTEAFFGQGTRLTVV.

The chain links TRBV29-1 to TRBJ2-3; possible D gene TRBD2, 5 bases. Deletions cut 4 bases from V and 6 bases from J, with 17 bases between. The CDR3 is 14 amino acids. Germline loops: CDR1 SQVTM, CDR2 ANQGSEA. The CDR3 DNA sequence: TGCAGCGTTGGAGGGAAAGGGAGCTCGGATACGCAGTATTTT. It translates to CSVGGKGSSDTQYF.

Details on this clone: The sample has other DNA sequences that encode this CDR3 too. This chain joins TRBV7-2 and TRBJ1-1; D uncertain. Trimming took 1 base from V and 0 from J, leaving 6 bases between them. The CDR3 is 14 amino acids. Germline assignment: CDR1 SGHTA and CDR2 FQGNSA. CDR3: CASSLGTVNTEAFF. As DNA, the CDR3 is TGTGCCAGCAGCTTAGGGACGGTGAACACTGAAGCTTTCTTT.

Notes on this clone: Within the sample, other DNA sequences also encode this same CDR3. The rearrangement links TRBV28 to TRBJ1-2; perhaps TRBD1 as D (6 bases). Germline CDR1 is MDHEN and CDR2 is SYDVKM. V was shortened by 3 bases and J by 8 bases, with 13 bases between the two germline ends. This CDR3 is 13 amino acids long. In nucleotides, the CDR3 is TGTGCCAGCAGTTTTAGGGGGACCGGGGGCTACACCTTC. Protein product: CASSFRGTGGYTF.

This clone has a handful of counts. This chain uses TRBV6-4 with TRBJ1-6; D gene ambiguous. Trimming removed 6 bases from V and 8 bases from J, with 14 bases in between. Germline assignment: CDR1 MRHNA and CDR2 SNTAGT. CDR3 length equals 14 residues. The CDR3 DNA follows: TGTGCCAGCAGATACACGCGTTGGGATTCACCCCTCCACTTT. It codes for CASRYTRWDSPLHF.